This TCR beta chain was captured by sequencing in a study of T cells in localized non-small cell lung cancer. Germline loops: CDR1 SGDLS, CDR2 YYNGEE. V dropped 4 bases and J dropped 1 base, with 12 bases sitting between them. The length of the CDR3 is 14 residues. Some clones are missing from TCRdb's copy, which holds only in-frame ones; the method was immunoSEQ multiplex PCR. The sample has 130,000 or so clones; approximately 88% are singletons. Study-wide results and limits: T cell clonality was highest in uninvolved adjacent lung, above tumor.

To note about this clone: No antigen is known for it.

The TCR originated in an older female donor with stage I lung adenocarcinoma. Sequenced here: peripheral blood, sampled before any cancer treatment. The chain employs TRBV9 and TRBJ2-7, with a weak D call TRBD2 (6 bases). CDR3 in amino acids: CASSPQGLSYEQYF. For the CDR3, the DNA is TGTGCCAGCAGCCCCCAGGGACTGTCCTACGAGCAGTACTTC.